The next 24 T cell receptor beta chains were all read from a single sample in a study of CD8 T cells in ankylosing spondylitis. Study-level findings and limits: The study identified a TCR beta motif of roughly eight highly homologous variants that appeared characteristic of ankylosing spondylitis blood.

No antigen has been identified for these receptors. TCRdb independently ran MiXCR on the 5' RACE reads; one entry per CDR3 protein. The data contain 700,000 to 1,000,000 distinct CDR3 sequences, 10% to 15% of them singletons. The source material was blood, either unsorted or a sorted T cell fraction (not recorded which). The receptors stem from a male donor with ankylosing spondylitis.

This chain connects TRBV4-3 to TRBJ1-3; 8 bases map to TRBD1. The CDR3 consists of 15 residues. V lost 3 bases to trimming and J lost 3 bases; unmatched junction nucleotides: 4. Germline V CDR1 and CDR2: LGHNA, YSLEER. The CDR3 loop reads CASSQAGGDGNTIYF. The CDR3 nucleotides read TGCGCCAGCAGCCAGGCAGGGGGCGATGGAAACACCATATATTTT.

The V and J genes are TRBV7-2 and TRBJ1-2; TRBD1 agrees at 12 bases. This CDR3 has 14 amino acids. The V and J ends lost 5 bases and 6 bases, in that order; junction bases with no gene match: 4. The germline V gene encodes CDR1 SGHTA and CDR2 FQGNSA. CDR3 region: CASSRDRGLNGYTF. DNA for the CDR3: TGTGCCAGCAGCAGGGACAGGGGGCTTAATGGCTACACCTTC.

The rearrangement uses TRBV5-6 and TRBJ1-1; D gene uncertain. The CDR3 loop spans 16 amino acids. Germline V gene lookup returns CDR1 SGHDT and CDR2 YYEEEE. The V end lost 0 bases, the J end lost 0 bases, and 12 bases lay between the germline ends. The CDR3 DNA reads TGTGCCAGCAGCTTGGTAGTTGGAGGGCTGAACACTGAAGCTTTCTTT. Translated: CASSLVVGGLNTEAFF.

This clonotype was detected a few times. V gene TRBV10-3 combines with J gene TRBJ2-1; TRBD1 aligns across 8 bases. With V trimmed by 3 bases and J by 5 bases, 6 bases remained unmatched. This CDR3 has 15 amino acids. CDR1 is ENHRY, CDR2 SYGVKD, per germline. CDR3 protein: CAISDRTGGNNEQFF. CDR3 DNA sequence: TGTGCCATCAGTGACAGAACAGGGGGAAACAATGAGCAGTTCTTC.

This clonotype was picked up a small number of times. The chain carries TRBV29-1 and TRBJ1-2; unclear D gene. The germline V gene has CDR1 SQVTM and CDR2 ANQGSEA. V was cut by 2 bases and J by 4 bases, with 11 bases left in between. The CDR3 is made up of 13 amino acids. The CDR3 protein is CSVESLFGYGYTF. CDR3 bases: TGCAGCGTTGAATCTCTTTTTGGCTATGGCTACACCTTC.

This clonotype was seen repeatedly, ten times or more. The gene calls are TRBV12-3 or TRBV12-4 and TRBJ2-7; 8 bases line up with TRBD2. The V segment lost 6 bases and the J segment 1 base; nucleotides outside the gene matches: 5. The CDR3 is 14 residues long. The CDR3 sequence: CASRLADVSYEQYF. The CDR3 DNA follows: TGTGCCAGCAGACTAGCGGACGTTTCCTACGAGCAGTACTTC.

V usage is TRBV4-3 and J usage is TRBJ2-5, with unresolved D. Trimming pared 0 bases from V and 5 bases from J, leaving 10 bases between. CDR1 is LGHNA, CDR2 YSLEER, per germline. The CDR3 extends over 14 amino acids. The CDR3 DNA follows: TGCGCCAGCAGCCAAGAGGCGATTCTGGAGACCCAGTACTTC. Translating gives CASSQEAILETQYF.

This clonotype occurred a few times. The chain employs TRBV27 and TRBJ2-7, with 7 bases fitting TRBD1. There are 14 residues in the CDR3. Unmatched junction bases numbered 8, after V lost 6 bases and J lost 3 bases. The V gene's germline CDR1 is MNHEY and CDR2 SMNVEV (reference sequence). As DNA, the CDR3 is TGTGCCAGCAGACTCCTGACAGGGAACTACGAGCAGTACTTC. Translated, it gives CASRLLTGNYEQYF.

The chain joins TRBV28 to TRBJ2-7; the D is unclear. V lost 2 bases and J 5 bases, leaving 13 bases between the germline ends. Germline V gene sequence: CDR1 MDHEN, CDR2 SYDVKM. CDR3 length equals 14 residues. This chain's CDR3 is CASSLGALGHEQYF. CDR3 nucleotide sequence: TGTGCCAGCAGTTTAGGCGCCCTAGGCCACGAGCAGTACTTC.

V is TRBV9 and J is TRBJ2-5, with D perhaps matching TRBD1 (6 bases). This CDR3 region has 15 residues. The V gene lost 4 bases and the J gene lost 3 bases, with 16 bases spanning the gap. Germline loops: CDR1 SGDLS, CDR2 YYNGEE. The CDR3 region is CASSSRGAGEETQYF. CDR3 nucleotides: TGTGCCAGCAGCTCACGTGGAGCAGGGGAAGAGACCCAGTACTTC. The variable domain in full, completed from reference TRBV9 and TRBJ2-5, reads DSGVTQTPKHLITATGQRVTLRCSPRSGDLSVYWYQQSLDQGLQFLIQYYNGEERAKGNILERFSAQQFPDLHSELNLSSLELGDSALYFCASSSRGAGEETQYFGPGTRLLVL.

This clonotype was observed a handful of times. This chain joins TRBV15 and TRBJ2-3, with TRBD2 matching 9 bases. Germline V gives CDR1 LNHNV, CDR2 YYDKDF (reference sequence). This CDR3 region has 16 residues. J gave up 1 base and V 0 bases, and 2 bases lay outside the gene matches. DNA for the CDR3: TGTGCCACCAGCAGAGATCTAGCGGGACGCACAGATACGCAGTATTTT. The encoded protein is CATSRDLAGRTDTQYF.

This clonotype was counted many times. The V gene is TRBV7-2, the J gene TRBJ2-5, with D unclear. Germline CDR1 is SGHTA and CDR2 is FQGNSA. The CDR3 has 12 amino acids. V was shortened by 2 bases and J by 4 bases, with 5 bases between the two germline ends. The DNA for the CDR3 is TGTGCCAGCAGCTTATTTTTAGAGACCCAGTACTTC. Protein product: CASSLFLETQYF.

This clonotype was seen a few times. The CDR3 DNA sequence: TGTGCCAGCAGCTTAGGGGGGAGTGCAGTGTATGAGCAGTTCTTC. It is translated as CASSLGGSAVYEQFF. The gene calls are TRBV7-9 and TRBJ2-1; D may match TRBD1 or TRBD2 (5 bases each). The CDR3 spans 15 residues. Between the trimmed V and J ends, which lost 1 base and 8 bases, there was a span of 15 bases. Germline assignment: CDR1 SEHNR and CDR2 FQNEAQ (reference sequence).

The chain employs TRBV10-3 and TRBJ1-2; D is possibly TRBD1 (6 bases). The CDR3 has 17 amino acids. V was clipped by 3 bases and J by 3 bases, with 20 bases between them. Germline CDR1 reads ENHRY; CDR2 reads SYGVKD. CDR3 coding DNA: TGTGCCATCAGTGAATACCAACAGGGCGATTCCTACTATGGCTACACCTTC. Protein: CAISEYQQGDSYYGYTF.

This clonotype turned up a few times. V usage is TRBV20-1 and J usage is TRBJ2-3, with TRBD2 matching 7 bases. Unmatched junction bases numbered 1, after V lost 1 base and J lost 0 bases. The length of the CDR3 is 14 residues. The germline V gene has CDR1 DFQATT and CDR2 SNEGSKA (reference sequence). For the CDR3, the DNA is TGCAGTGCTAGAGGAGCGGGGAGCACAGATACGCAGTATTTT. This gives the protein CSARGAGSTDTQYF.

This chain connects TRBV6-2 or TRBV6-3 to TRBJ1-1; D gene ambiguous. Trimming cost V 4 bases and J 1 base, with 13 bases left between them. Germline lookup yields CDR1 MNHEY and CDR2 SVGEGT. The CDR3 runs 15 residues. The DNA for the CDR3 is TGTGCCAGCAGTTGGATATACCGGGGGAACACTGAAGCTTTCTTT. Residues: CASSWIYRGNTEAFF.

This clonotype was seen at least ten times. This chain links TRBV12-3 or TRBV12-4 with TRBJ1-1, with D unclear. The CDR3 runs 15 residues. V was trimmed by 6 bases and J by 0 bases, leaving 14 bases between them. The chain's CDR3 is CASSFRRELNTEAFF. The CDR3 region has the DNA TGTGCCAGCAGCTTTCGGAGGGAGTTGAACACTGAAGCTTTCTTT.

The chain links TRBV7-2 to TRBJ2-7; possibly TRBD1 for D (6 bases). The germline CDR1 and CDR2 sequences are SGHTA and FQGNSA. This CDR3 is built from 14 residues. V gave up 0 bases and J gave up 6 bases, with 12 bases separating them. The chain's CDR3 is CASSLAQGRVEQYF. For the CDR3, the DNA is TGTGCCAGCAGCTTAGCACAGGGACGCGTCGAGCAGTACTTC.

The chain links TRBV15 to TRBJ2-5, with unresolved D. The V and J ends lost 0 bases and 4 bases respectively, with 15 bases between them. This CDR3 contains 16 residues. Germline assignment: CDR1 LNHNV and CDR2 YYDKDF (reference sequence). The DNA of the CDR3 is TGTGCCACCAGCAGAGATAGGGCCCGGGCCCCAGAGACCCAGTACTTC. It encodes CATSRDRARAPETQYF.

V usage is TRBV11-3 and J usage is TRBJ2-2; tentatively, D is TRBD1 or TRBD2 (6 bases each). Germline CDR1 is SGHNT and CDR2 is YENEEA. Deletions cut 1 base from V and 0 bases from J, with 9 bases between. The CDR3 has 16 amino acids. The CDR3 protein is CASSLAGAANTGELFF. As DNA, the CDR3 is TGTGCCAGCAGCTTAGCGGGGGCCGCGAACACCGGGGAGCTGTTTTTT.

This clonotype came up a few times. The genes are TRBV2 and TRBJ2-7; TRBD1 aligns across 8 bases. V lost 4 bases and J lost 3; bases outside the gene matches: 2. This CDR3 has 13 residues. Germline assignment: CDR1 SNHLY and CDR2 FYNNEI. CDR3 in amino acids: CASSADRVYEQYF. CDR3 in DNA: TGTGCCAGCAGTGCGGACAGGGTCTACGAGCAGTACTTC.

The chain uses TRBV6-1 and TRBJ1-4; D possibly corresponds to TRBD1 (6 bases). There are 14 residues in the CDR3. Trimming pared 6 bases from V and 6 bases from J, leaving 14 bases between. The germline V gene encodes CDR1 MNHNS and CDR2 SASEGT. The DNA for the CDR3 is TGTGCCAGCAGACGTACAGGGTACGATGAAAAACTGTTTTTT. Amino acid sequence: CASRRTGYDEKLFF.

V and J are TRBV20-1 and TRBJ2-7, with D possibly TRBD1 on 6 matching bases. The CDR3 sequence is 16 residues long. Trimming removed 0 bases from V and 1 base from J, with 16 bases in between. Germline CDR1 reads DFQATT; CDR2 reads SNEGSKA (reference sequence). CDR3 sequence: CSARESGTHASYEQYF. DNA of the CDR3: TGCAGTGCTAGAGAATCCGGGACACACGCTTCCTACGAGCAGTACTTC.

This chain connects TRBV9 to TRBJ2-5; D is undetermined. V shed 0 bases and J shed 5 bases, with 14 bases lying between them. The CDR3 is made up of 15 amino acids. The germline V gene encodes CDR1 SGDLS and CDR2 YYNGEE. The CDR3 DNA reads TGTGCCAGCAGCGTAGGAAATTCTTTTATTGAGACCCAGTACTTC. It yields the protein CASSVGNSFIETQYF.